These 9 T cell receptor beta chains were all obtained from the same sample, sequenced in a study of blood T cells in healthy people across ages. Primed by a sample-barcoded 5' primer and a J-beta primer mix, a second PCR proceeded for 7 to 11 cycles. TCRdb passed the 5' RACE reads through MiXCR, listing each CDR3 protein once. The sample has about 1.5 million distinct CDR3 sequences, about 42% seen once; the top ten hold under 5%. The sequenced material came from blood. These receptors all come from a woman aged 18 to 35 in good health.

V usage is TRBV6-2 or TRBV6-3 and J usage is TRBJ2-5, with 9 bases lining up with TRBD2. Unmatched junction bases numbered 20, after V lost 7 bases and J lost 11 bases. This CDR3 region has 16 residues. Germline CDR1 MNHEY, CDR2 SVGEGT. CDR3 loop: CASMVISGSSYNEQYF. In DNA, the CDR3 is TGTGCCAGCATGGTAATTAGCGGGAGCTCCTACAATGAGCAGTACTTC.

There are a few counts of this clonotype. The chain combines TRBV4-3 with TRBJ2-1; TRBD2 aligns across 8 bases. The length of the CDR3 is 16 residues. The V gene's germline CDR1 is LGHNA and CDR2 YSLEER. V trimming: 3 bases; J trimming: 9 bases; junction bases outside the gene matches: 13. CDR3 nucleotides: TGCGCCAGCAGCCAGGATGCGGGACTAGGCGCGACTGAGCAGTTCTTC. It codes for CASSQDAGLGATEQFF.

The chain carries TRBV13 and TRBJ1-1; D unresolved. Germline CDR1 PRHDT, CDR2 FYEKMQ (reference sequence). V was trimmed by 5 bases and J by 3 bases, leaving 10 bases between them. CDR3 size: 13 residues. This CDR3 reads CASSRALDTEAFF. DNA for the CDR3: TGTGCCAGCAGCCGGGCCTTGGACACTGAAGCTTTCTTT.

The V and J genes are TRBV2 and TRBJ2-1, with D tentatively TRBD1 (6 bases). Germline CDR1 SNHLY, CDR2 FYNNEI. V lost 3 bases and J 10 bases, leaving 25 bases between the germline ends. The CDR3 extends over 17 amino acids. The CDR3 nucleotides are TGTGCCAGCAGTGACCACGTTTCAGAGGACAGAACTTACGAGCAGTTCTTC. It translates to CASSDHVSEDRTYEQFF.

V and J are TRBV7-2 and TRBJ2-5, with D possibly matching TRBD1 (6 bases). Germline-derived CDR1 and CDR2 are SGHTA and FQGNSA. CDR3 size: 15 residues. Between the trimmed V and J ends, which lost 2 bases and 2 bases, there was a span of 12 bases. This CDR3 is CASSLQDRKQETQYF. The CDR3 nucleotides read TGTGCCAGCAGCTTACAGGACAGAAAACAAGAGACCCAGTACTTC.

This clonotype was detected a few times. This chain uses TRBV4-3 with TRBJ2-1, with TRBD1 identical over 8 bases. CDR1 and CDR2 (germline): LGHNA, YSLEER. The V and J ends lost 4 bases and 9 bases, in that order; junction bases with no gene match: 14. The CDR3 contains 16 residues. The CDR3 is CASSLRTGQVPSEQFF. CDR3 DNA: TGCGCCAGCAGCCTCAGAACGGGACAGGTCCCAAGTGAGCAGTTCTTC.

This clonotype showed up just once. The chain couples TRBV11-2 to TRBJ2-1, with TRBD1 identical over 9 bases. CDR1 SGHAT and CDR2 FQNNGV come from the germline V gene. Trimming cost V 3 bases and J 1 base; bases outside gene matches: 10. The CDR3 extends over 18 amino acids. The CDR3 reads CASSFFLRTGVSYNEQFF. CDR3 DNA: TGTGCCAGCAGCTTCTTCCTCCGGACAGGGGTGTCCTACAATGAGCAGTTCTTC.

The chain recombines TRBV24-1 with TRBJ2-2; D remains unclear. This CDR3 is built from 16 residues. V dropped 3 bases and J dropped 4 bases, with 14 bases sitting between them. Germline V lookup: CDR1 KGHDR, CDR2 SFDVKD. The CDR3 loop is CATSDPMTGSTGELFF. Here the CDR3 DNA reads TGTGCCACCAGTGATCCAATGACGGGTTCCACCGGGGAGCTGTTTTTT.

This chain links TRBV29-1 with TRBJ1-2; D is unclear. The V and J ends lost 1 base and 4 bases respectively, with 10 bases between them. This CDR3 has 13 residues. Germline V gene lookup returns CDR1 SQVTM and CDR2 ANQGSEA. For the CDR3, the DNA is TGCAGCGTTGAAGGCAGCATGGGCTATGGCTACACCTTC. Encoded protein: CSVEGSMGYGYTF.